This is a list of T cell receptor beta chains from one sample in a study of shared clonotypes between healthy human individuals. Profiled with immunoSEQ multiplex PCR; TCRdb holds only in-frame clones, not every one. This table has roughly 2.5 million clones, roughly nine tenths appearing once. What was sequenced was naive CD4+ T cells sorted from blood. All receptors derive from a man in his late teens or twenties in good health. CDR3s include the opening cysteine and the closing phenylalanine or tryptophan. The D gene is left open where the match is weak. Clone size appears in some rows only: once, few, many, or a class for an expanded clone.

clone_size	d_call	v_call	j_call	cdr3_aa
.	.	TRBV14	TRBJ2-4	CASSQGGLNKNIQYF
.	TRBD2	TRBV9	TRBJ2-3	CASSVVLAGSTDTQYF
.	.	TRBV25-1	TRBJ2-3	CASSELRSGDTQYF
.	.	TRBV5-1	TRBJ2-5	CASWPGVIQETQYF
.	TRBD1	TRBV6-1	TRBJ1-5	CASSDVRGRQPQHF
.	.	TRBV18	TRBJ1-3	CASSPPGNTIYF
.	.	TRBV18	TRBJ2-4	CASSSGGENIQYF
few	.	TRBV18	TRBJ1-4	CASSPPGEEKLFF
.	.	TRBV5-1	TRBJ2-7	CASSRETGIMKQYF
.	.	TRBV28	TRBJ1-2	CASTGQIYGYTF
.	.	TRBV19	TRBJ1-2	CASSPRGNGYTF
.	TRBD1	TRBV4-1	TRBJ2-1	CASSQTRDRGDEQFF
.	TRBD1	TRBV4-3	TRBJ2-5	CASSQAPTGKETQYF
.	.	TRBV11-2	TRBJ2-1	CASSFRALAPSYNEQFF
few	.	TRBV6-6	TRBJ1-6	CASRTGVEGSPLHF
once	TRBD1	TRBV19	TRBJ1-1	CASSDRGYWTEAFF
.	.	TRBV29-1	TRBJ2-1	CSVEEVKPENHNEQFF
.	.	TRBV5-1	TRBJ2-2	CASSLGIGANTGELFF
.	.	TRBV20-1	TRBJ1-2	CSAREGQSYTF
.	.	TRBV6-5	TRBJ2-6	CASRSLSGANVLTF
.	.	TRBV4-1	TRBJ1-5	CASSQDASQPQHF
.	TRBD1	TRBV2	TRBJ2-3	CASSAGTGGTDTQYF
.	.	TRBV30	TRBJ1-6	CAWTAGPNSPLHF
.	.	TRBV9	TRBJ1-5	CASSVSSGSNQPQHF
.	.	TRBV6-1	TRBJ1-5	CASSPGRFNQPQHF
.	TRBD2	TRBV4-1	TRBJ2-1	CASSQDLTSEHNEQFF